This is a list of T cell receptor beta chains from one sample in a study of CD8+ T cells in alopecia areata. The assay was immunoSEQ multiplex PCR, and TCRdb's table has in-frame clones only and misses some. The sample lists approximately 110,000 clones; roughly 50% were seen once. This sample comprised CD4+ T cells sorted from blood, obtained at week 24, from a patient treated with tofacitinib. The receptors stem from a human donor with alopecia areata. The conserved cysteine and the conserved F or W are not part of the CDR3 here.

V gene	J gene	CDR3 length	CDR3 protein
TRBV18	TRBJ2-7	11	ASSPPARGEQY
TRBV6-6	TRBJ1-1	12	ASSLRAGGTEAF
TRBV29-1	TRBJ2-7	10	SVEANTYEQY
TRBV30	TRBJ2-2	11	AWSEGGTGELF
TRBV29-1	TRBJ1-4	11	SVTDRSNEKLF
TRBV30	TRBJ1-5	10	AWSGGNQPQH
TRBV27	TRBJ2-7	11	ASKGTNSYEQY
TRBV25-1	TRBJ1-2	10	ASSPPAGGYT
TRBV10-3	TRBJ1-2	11	AISEWDSAGYT
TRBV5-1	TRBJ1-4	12	ASRPGTGEEKLF
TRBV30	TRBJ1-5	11	AWSVSYNQPQH
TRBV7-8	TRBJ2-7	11	ASSLALDGEQY
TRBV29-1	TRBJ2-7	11	STRTGGRFEQY
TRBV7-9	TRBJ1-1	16	ASSVEVWGAVMNTEAF
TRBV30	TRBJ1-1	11	AWSVRSATEAF
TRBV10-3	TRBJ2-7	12	AIRGTSVLGEQY
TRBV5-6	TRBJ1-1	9	ASSLELEAF
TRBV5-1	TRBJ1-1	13	ASSSTGRMNTEAF
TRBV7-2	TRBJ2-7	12	ASSPGHNAYEQY
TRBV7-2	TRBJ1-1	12	ASSYRQGGAEAF
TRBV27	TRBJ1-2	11	ASSFLDSYGYT
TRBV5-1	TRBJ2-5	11	ASGRTSTETQY
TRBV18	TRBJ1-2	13	ASSRDRDGGYGYT
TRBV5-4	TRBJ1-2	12	ASSLDREGYGYT
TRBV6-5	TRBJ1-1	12	ASSARELNTEAF
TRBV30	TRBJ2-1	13	AWSVGQGGYNEQF
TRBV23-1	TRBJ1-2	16	ASSQTDIHRVGGYGYT
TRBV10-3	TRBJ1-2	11	AISGGLGYGYT
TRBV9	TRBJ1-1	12	ASSVDKVNTEAF
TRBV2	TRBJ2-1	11	ASALGLVDEQF
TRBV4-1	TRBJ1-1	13	ASSQGPGMNTEAF
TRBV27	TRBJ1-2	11	ASRSPTGSGYT
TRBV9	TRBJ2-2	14	ASSVAGGYGTGELF
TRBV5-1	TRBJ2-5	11	ASSLGQRETQY
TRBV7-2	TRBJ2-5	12	ASSLVAVRETQY
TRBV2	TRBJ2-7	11	ASSVRVGDEQY
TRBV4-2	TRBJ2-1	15	ASSQDAGLAGDNEQF
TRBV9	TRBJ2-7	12	ASSRAGGPGEQY
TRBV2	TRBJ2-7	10	ASSPQDYEQY
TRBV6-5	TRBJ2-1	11	ASNRQGPGEQF
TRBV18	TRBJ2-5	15	ASSPRLAGGEGETQY
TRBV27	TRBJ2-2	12	ASSHGGGTGELF
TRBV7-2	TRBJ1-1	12	ASSLAQANTEAF
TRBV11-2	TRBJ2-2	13	ASSQLAGRRGELF